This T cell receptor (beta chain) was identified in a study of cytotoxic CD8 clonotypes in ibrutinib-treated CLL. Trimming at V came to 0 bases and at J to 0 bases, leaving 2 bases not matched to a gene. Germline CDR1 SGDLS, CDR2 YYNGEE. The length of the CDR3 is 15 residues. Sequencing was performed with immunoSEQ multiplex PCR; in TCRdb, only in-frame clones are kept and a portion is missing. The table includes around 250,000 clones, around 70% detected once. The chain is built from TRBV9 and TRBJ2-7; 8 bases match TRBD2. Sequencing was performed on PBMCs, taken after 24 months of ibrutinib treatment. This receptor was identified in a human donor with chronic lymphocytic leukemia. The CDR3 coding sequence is TGTGCCAGCAGCGTAGACGGGGGGGACTCCTACGAGCAGTACTTC. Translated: CASSVDGGDSYEQYF.